Following are 28 T cell receptor beta chains from one sample sequenced in a study of T cells after yellow fever vaccination (dated by TCRdb to between 2017 and 2020). What this sample's treatment or condition label stands for: live attenuated yellow fever vaccine strain. Library preparation used 5' RACE. The instrument given in TCRdb is Illumina HiSeq 2500. TCRdb trimmed the raw reads at Q25, called clones with MiXCR and kept productive beta chains. Entries are consolidated by CDR3 protein sequence, retaining the most common genes and DNA. The sample has some 110,000 distinct CDR3 sequences on record, under 8% of them singletons. The ten top clones hold 2.5% of the sample. The starting material was CD4+ T cells sorted from PBMCs, obtained 9 to 11 days after the first yellow fever vaccination. The receptor set was obtained from a man in his late teens or twenties who received the YFV17D yellow fever vaccine.

The chain recombines TRBV20-1 with TRBJ2-5; 8 nucleotides agree with TRBD1. The germline V gene has CDR1 DFQATT and CDR2 SNEGSKA (reference sequence). V trimming: 4 bases; J trimming: 5 bases; junction bases outside the gene matches: 9. The CDR3 has 14 amino acids. CDR3 coding DNA: TGCAGTGCTAAGGTGGACAGGGTCACCGAGACCCAGTACTTC. This translates into CSAKVDRVTETQYF.

This clonotype was counted many times. This chain uses TRBV7-9 with TRBJ1-5; perhaps TRBD1 as D (6 bases). Germline V lookup: CDR1 SEHNR, CDR2 FQNEAQ (reference sequence). This CDR3 comprises 16 residues. Deletions cut 1 base from V and 7 bases from J, with 17 bases between. CDR3 sequence (DNA): TGTGCCAGCAGCTTAGACACGGGGGCTACCGGGCAGCCCCAGCATTTT. Translation gives CASSLDTGATGQPQHF.

This clonotype was counted only a few times. This sequence joins TRBV6-2 or TRBV6-3 and TRBJ2-5, with 7 nucleotides matching TRBD1. Germline V gives CDR1 MNHEY, CDR2 SVGEGT. Unmatched junction bases numbered 5, after V lost 4 bases and J lost 0 bases. CDR3 length equals 15 residues. Here the CDR3 reads CASSSRDSYQETQYF. The CDR3 nucleotides read TGTGCCAGCAGTTCCCGGGACAGCTACCAAGAGACCCAGTACTTC.

This clonotype was recorded many times. The genes are TRBV7-2 and TRBJ1-1, with a weak D call TRBD1 (5 bases). The CDR3 spans 15 residues. Per germline, CDR1 SGHTA and CDR2 FQGNSA. Trimming took 5 bases from V and 0 from J, leaving 13 bases between them. CDR3 coding DNA: TGTGCCAGCAGCGCACGGGGGGGAATGAACACTGAAGCTTTCTTT. As protein: CASSARGGMNTEAFF. The full variable domain, its missing parts supplied by reference TRBV7-2 and TRBJ1-1, is GAGVSQSPSNKVTEKGKDVELRCDPISGHTALYWYRQSLGQGLEFLIYFQGNSAPDKSGLPSDRFSAERTGGSVSTLTIQRTQQEDSAVYLCASSARGGMNTEAFFGQGTRLTVV.

This clonotype was seen repeatedly, ten times or more. The genes are TRBV7-2 and TRBJ1-1; perhaps TRBD1 as D (5 bases). The CDR3 runs to 14 residues. Germline V gene lookup returns CDR1 SGHTA and CDR2 FQGNSA. Between the trimmed V and J ends, which lost 4 bases and 2 bases, there was a span of 11 bases. The CDR3: CASSWGRSNTEAFF. In DNA, the CDR3 is TGTGCCAGCAGCTGGGGACGGAGCAACACTGAAGCTTTCTTT.

Comments on this clonotype: A read error may be the cause here, since a much bigger clone is one base away. The CDR3 sequence: CASSRDKGTGELFF. The CDR3 DNA follows: TGTGCCAGCAGTCGGGACAAGGGGACCGGGGAGCTGTTTTTT. The chain is built from TRBV2 and TRBJ2-2; perhaps TRBD1 as D (6 bases). With 5 bases removed from V and 5 bases from J, the gap between germline ends came to 12 bases. Germline-derived CDR1 and CDR2 are SNHLY and FYNNEI. The length of the CDR3 is 14 residues. Together with reference TRBV2 and TRBJ2-2, the CDR3 gives the full variable domain: EPEVTQTPSHQVTQMGQEVILRCVPISNHLYFYWYRQILGQKVEFLVSFYNNEISEKSEIFDDQFSVERPDGSNFTLKIRSTKLEDSAMYFCASSRDKGTGELFFGEGSRLTVL.

This clonotype was found many times. The chain carries TRBV2 and TRBJ2-1; 8 bases align to TRBD2. Germline-derived CDR1 and CDR2 are SNHLY and FYNNEI. V trimming: 10 bases; J trimming: 7 bases; junction bases outside the gene matches: 12. There are 14 residues in the CDR3. This CDR3 is CAITRGAPRNEQFF. In DNA form, the CDR3 reads TGTGCCATCACGCGGGGGGCCCCTAGGAATGAGCAGTTCTTC.

This clonotype was recorded many times. This sequence joins TRBV15 and TRBJ2-1, with 7 bases aligning to TRBD1. Germline values: CDR1 LNHNV, CDR2 YYDKDF (reference sequence). This CDR3 has 15 residues. Trimming took 0 bases from V and 4 from J; bases not matched to a gene: 3. CDR3 in amino acids: CATSRDWDSYNEQFF. In DNA, the CDR3 is TGTGCCACCAGCAGAGATTGGGACAGTTACAATGAGCAGTTCTTC.

This clonotype was seen many times. The J gene is TRBJ2-5, the V gene TRBV4-2; 13 bases map to TRBD2. CDR1 is LGHNA and CDR2 is YNFKEQ in the germline V gene. CDR3 length: 16 amino acids. J was trimmed by 2 bases and V by 1 base; bases with no gene match: 1. In nucleotides, the CDR3 is TGTGCCAGCAGCCAAGGACTAGCGGGGGGACAAGAGACCCAGTACTTC. Its translation: CASSQGLAGGQETQYF.

This clonotype was recorded many times. The rearrangement joins TRBV12-3 or TRBV12-4 to TRBJ2-1, with 7 bases that match TRBD1. With V trimmed by 6 bases and J by 2 bases, 7 bases remained unmatched. This CDR3 has 15 amino acids. CDR3 DNA sequence: TGTGCCAGCAGCTATGACAGGGTTGCCTACAATGAGCAGTTCTTC. Translation: CASSYDRVAYNEQFF.

At least ten counts were recorded for this clonotype. V and J are TRBV7-3 and TRBJ2-2, with 9 bases fitting TRBD1. CDR1 is SGHTA, CDR2 FQGTGA, per germline. The length of the CDR3 is 14 residues. The ends lost 5 bases at V and 3 bases at J; junction bases unmatched: 1. The CDR3 is CASSRQGDTGELFF. In DNA form, the CDR3 reads TGTGCCAGCAGCCGACAGGGGGACACCGGGGAGCTGTTTTTT.

This clonotype appeared many times. This chain links TRBV10-3 with TRBJ2-3; D uncertain. Germline V gene data show CDR1 as ENHRY and CDR2 as SYGVKD. Trimming shortened V by 6 bases and J by 0 bases, and 19 bases separated the two germline ends. The CDR3 runs to 17 residues. The CDR3 reads CAIRALAGGPSTDTQYF. Here the CDR3 DNA reads TGTGCCATCAGGGCATTGGCTGGCGGACCTAGCACAGATACGCAGTATTTT.

The table lists this clonotype with a few counts. The rearrangement joins TRBV4-2 to TRBJ2-4; 9 nucleotides line up with TRBD1. After removal of 7 bases from V and 4 bases from J, the junction contained 8 bases not matched to a gene. CDR1 and CDR2 (germline): LGHNA, YNFKEQ. This CDR3 contains 15 residues. For the CDR3, the DNA is TGTGCCAGCAACCTAGCCGGGACAGGGAAAAACATTCAGTACTTC. Translation: CASNLAGTGKNIQYF.

In this sample, this clonotype turned up many times. The chain links TRBV20-1 to TRBJ2-5, with D perhaps TRBD1 or TRBD2 (5 bases each). This CDR3 region has 12 residues. Germline values: CDR1 DFQATT, CDR2 SNEGSKA (reference sequence). Trimming took 6 bases from V and 7 from J, leaving 15 bases between them. CDR3 in DNA: TGCAGTGCCGGGCGGAGAGGGGTGACCCAGTACTTC. Residues: CSAGRRGVTQYF.

This clonotype was seen repeatedly, ten times or more. This chain connects TRBV4-3 to TRBJ1-2; D is uncertain. V lost 0 bases and J 4 bases, leaving 12 bases between the germline ends. CDR3 length: 15 residues. The germline V gene encodes CDR1 LGHNA and CDR2 YSLEER. The CDR3, as DNA: TGCGCCAGCAGCCAAGAAAATACAGCACCCTATGGCTACACCTTC. Its protein product is CASSQENTAPYGYTF.

This rearrangement joins TRBV12-3 or TRBV12-4 to TRBJ2-7; D unresolved. The CDR3 extends over 16 amino acids. V was clipped by 3 bases and J by 4 bases, with 19 bases between them. This CDR3 reads CASSFLTRPKAYEQYF. The CDR3 DNA reads TGTGCCAGCAGTTTCCTGACTCGACCGAAGGCGTACGAGCAGTACTTC.

This clonotype appeared many times. The chain carries TRBV3-1 and TRBJ1-2, with no clear D. This CDR3 has 14 residues. Germline assignment: CDR1 LGHDT and CDR2 YNNKEL (reference sequence). V lost 6 bases, J lost 4 bases, and 15 bases lay in between. This CDR3 reads CASRPIGAAYGYTF. CDR3 in DNA: TGTGCCAGCAGGCCCATAGGTGCGGCCTATGGCTACACCTTC.

This clonotype was picked up many times. The CDR3 reads CSAQPGIRANEQFF. In DNA form, the CDR3 reads TGCAGTGCCCAACCGGGGATAAGAGCCAATGAGCAGTTCTTC. The rearrangement joins TRBV20-1 to TRBJ2-1; perhaps TRBD2 as D (5 bases). The V end lost 6 bases, the J end lost 6 bases, and 18 bases lay between the germline ends. The CDR3 has 14 residues. Germline values: CDR1 DFQATT, CDR2 SNEGSKA (reference sequence).

This clonotype was observed at least ten times. The chain uses TRBV18 and TRBJ2-1; D tentatively reads TRBD1 or TRBD2 (6 bases each). The CDR3 spans 14 residues. In germline, CDR1 is KGHSH, CDR2 LQKENI. V shed 6 bases and J shed 10 bases, with 19 bases lying between them. The CDR3, as DNA: TGTGCCAGCTCGCTACAAACGGGGGCCCTGGAGCAGTTCTTC. Amino acid sequence: CASSLQTGALEQFF.

In this sample, this clonotype turned up many times. The chain uses TRBV20-1 and TRBJ1-4, with TRBD1 matching over 7 bases. The CDR3 is 14 amino acids. Germline V lookup: CDR1 DFQATT, CDR2 SNEGSKA (reference sequence). V shed 6 bases, J shed 8 bases, and the junction held 12 bases outside the gene matches. CDR3 nucleotides: TGCAGTGCACCAGACAGGGTCCGGGGGGAAAAACTGTTTTTT. Amino acids: CSAPDRVRGEKLFF.

The table lists this clonotype with a few counts. The V and J genes are TRBV7-2 and TRBJ2-7, with D tentatively TRBD1 (6 bases). CDR3 length: 12 amino acids. Trimming left V 2 bases short and J 10 bases short, with 12 bases between. Germline CDR1 is SGHTA and CDR2 is FQGNSA. Here the CDR3 DNA reads TGTGCCAGCAGCTTACCAGGGGCCCCTCAGTACTTC. This codes for CASSLPGAPQYF.

This chain links TRBV12-3 or TRBV12-4 with TRBJ1-5, with a possible D match to TRBD1 (6 bases). The CDR3 is 15 residues long. Trimming shortened V by 6 bases and J by 5 bases, and 17 bases separated the two germline ends. The CDR3 DNA follows: TGTGCCAGCAGAACCGGCCGCAGGGGATATCAGCCCCAGCATTTT. This codes for CASRTGRRGYQPQHF.

This clonotype appeared many times. The rearrangement joins TRBV4-2 to TRBJ2-5, with 7 bases identical to TRBD2. Per germline, CDR1 LGHNA and CDR2 YNFKEQ. This CDR3 has 16 residues. J lost 2 bases, V lost 1 base, and 7 bases had no gene match. Here the CDR3 DNA reads TGTGCCAGCAGCCAAGGTCGGCGGGGGATGCAAGAGACCCAGTACTTC. It encodes CASSQGRRGMQETQYF.

This clonotype was counted ten times or more. The V and J genes are TRBV5-4 and TRBJ2-1; 8 bases match TRBD2. Germline V gene lookup returns CDR1 SGHNT and CDR2 YYREEE (reference sequence). Unmatched junction bases numbered 17, after V lost 5 bases and J lost 7 bases. This CDR3 spans 17 amino acids. This chain's CDR3 is CASRYREVAGGRNEQFF. The DNA of the CDR3 is TGTGCCAGCAGATATAGAGAGGTCGCGGGGGGCCGGAATGAGCAGTTCTTC.

At least ten counts were recorded for this clonotype. The rearrangement links TRBV5-5 to TRBJ2-2; no firm D call. CDR1 and CDR2 from the germline V gene are SGHKS and YYEKEE (reference sequence). Between the trimmed V and J ends, which lost 0 bases and 3 bases, there was a span of 12 bases. This CDR3 is built from 16 residues. The CDR3 nucleotides are TGTGCCAGCAGCTTGGAATTGACTGTAGACACCGGGGAGCTGTTTTTT. It yields the protein CASSLELTVDTGELFF.

There are many counts of this clonotype. The chain combines TRBV7-8 with TRBJ2-7; D assignment may be TRBD1 or TRBD2 (5 bases each). The CDR3 has 12 residues. Trimming cost V 6 bases and J 2 bases, with 8 bases left between them. Germline CDR1 reads SGHVS; CDR2 reads FQNEAQ. CDR3 protein: CASSQGAYEQYF. The CDR3 bases are TGTGCCAGCAGTCAGGGAGCCTACGAGCAGTACTTC.

Many counts were recorded for this clonotype. The chain recombines TRBV9 with TRBJ2-3; no clear D. The germline V and J ends were trimmed by 0 bases and 0 bases, with 11 bases remaining between them. Germline assignment: CDR1 SGDLS and CDR2 YYNGEE. This CDR3 has 16 amino acids. The CDR3 region is CASSVEPSASTDTQYF. The DNA of the CDR3 is TGTGCCAGCAGCGTAGAACCATCGGCTAGCACAGATACGCAGTATTTT.

This clonotype was recorded at least ten times. The chain employs TRBV7-9 and TRBJ2-3; TRBD2 matches 7 bases. Trimming removed 1 base from V and 2 bases from J; junction bases left unmatched: 0. This CDR3 comprises 14 residues. CDR1 SEHNR and CDR2 FQNEAQ come from the germline V gene (reference sequence). The CDR3 bases are TGTGCCAGCAGCTTAGGGGACTACACAGATACGCAGTATTTT. Translated: CASSLGDYTDTQYF.